Listed below are T cell receptor beta chains from one sample, sequenced in a study of T cell clones after liver transplantation. The repertoire was sequenced with immunoSEQ multiplex PCR; TCRdb's copy has only in-frame clones and lacks some. The profile shows approximately 6,200 clones, roughly 80% of them singletons. This specimen consisted of CD8+ T cells from blood, obtained 45 to 46 months after liver transplant. All receptors come from a human patient who received a liver transplant. Some of the T cells may derive from the graft donor. CDR3s include the opening cysteine and the closing phenylalanine or tryptophan. D genes are given only for firm matches. Size tells how often a clone was seen (once, few, many) or the class of an expanded clone, and some rows leave it out.

few	TRBV6-1	TRBD1	TRBJ1-5	CASSTGGRQPQHF	TGTGCCAGCAGTACAGGGGGCAGACAGCCCCAGCATTTT
-	TRBV7-9	-	TRBJ2-2	CASSLLSGGWTGELFF	TGTGCCAGCAGCTTGTTATCTGGGGGCTGGACCGGGGAGCTGTTTTTT
-	TRBV29-1	-	TRBJ2-3	CSVEGGWDTQYF	TGCAGCGTTGAGGGGGGCTGGGATACGCAGTATTTT
-	TRBV7-9	TRBD1	TRBJ2-3	CASSLSSGGQGADTQYF	TGTGCCAGCAGCTTGTCCTCGGGTGGACAGGGGGCAGATACGCAGTATTTT
-	TRBV19	TRBD1	TRBJ1-5	CASPVKKGASNQPQHF	TGTGCCAGCCCCGTAAAGAAGGGGGCTAGCAATCAGCCCCAGCATTTT
-	TRBV27	TRBD1	TRBJ2-7	CASSLSPGTGGHEQYF	TGTGCCAGCAGTTTATCCCCCGGGACAGGGGGCCACGAGCAGTACTTC
-	TRBV19	-	TRBJ2-7	CASSMTGTYEQYF	TGTGCCAGTAGTATGACAGGTACCTACGAGCAGTACTTC
-	TRBV27	-	TRBJ1-1	CASGINLNTEAFF	TGTGCCAGCGGTATTAACCTGAACACTGAAGCTTTCTTT
-	TRBV7-8	-	TRBJ2-2	CASFTRDTGPGELFF	TGTGCCAGCTTTACCCGGGACACCGGGCCCGGGGAGCTGTTTTTT
-	TRBV11-2	-	TRBJ1-1	CASSLGLGVEAFF	TGTGCCAGCAGCTTAGGGTTGGGCGTTGAGGCTTTCTTT